This T cell receptor beta chain emerged from a study of T cells in Graves' hyperthyroidism and ophthalmopathy. On the basis of clinical symptoms, serum thyroxine and TRAb, thyroid ultrasound and orbital computed tomography, diagnoses were made. The CDR3 length is 14 residues. The germline V and J ends were trimmed by 3 bases and 5 bases, with 14 bases remaining between them. Germline V gene data show CDR1 as SGDLS and CDR2 as YYNGEE. This clonotype showed up many times. Amplified regions were TCR beta CDR3 sequences from RNA transcripts. With the HTBI primer set, the TCR CDR3 went through a first round of RT-PCR. TCRdb re-called the multiplex PCR reads with MiXCR, one entry per CDR3 protein. This repertoire shows tens of thousands of distinct CDR3 sequences, around 40% found once; its top ten account for about a tenth.

The sample taken for sequencing was blood. The chain employs TRBV9 and TRBJ2-5; possibly TRBD1 for D (5 bases). The sequence came from a woman in her 30s with Graves' hyperthyroidism. The CDR3 protein is CASSAAQGIETQYF. The CDR3, as DNA: TGTGCCAGCAGCGCGGCCCAGGGTATCGAGACCCAGTACTTC.